This T cell receptor beta chain is drawn from a study of T cell repertoires in cytomegalovirus infection (dated by TCRdb to the late 2010s). Broadly, across the study: Peptide stimulations targeted recently identified HLA-C-restricted CMV epitopes, whose presentation resists viral immunomodulation, together with well-studied HLA-B-restricted epitopes. The HLA type of each donor mattered for the analysis, because public TCR beta signatures pointed to carriage of CMV infection along with the matching HLA type. The research as a whole found: The ex vivo response was dominated by HLA-C-restricted CMV-specific TCR beta clonotypes, which also provided the single most frequent clonotype in two of eight donors. In both this cohort and an independent cohort of some 380 donors, the cumulative frequency of public TCR beta family members distinguished carriers of CMV infection plus the relevant HLA type.

Between the V and J ends, shortened by 11 bases and 2 bases respectively, the junction contains 14 bases. The germline V gene (reference sequence) specifies SEHNR as CDR1 and FQNEAQ as CDR2. Including cysteine and phenylalanine, the CDR3 has 13 amino acids. The DNA shown is the 39-base CDR3, in frame from base 1. This clonotype was observed a handful of times. Its binding antigen is unknown. Base-call qualities are not available, and no considerably larger clone is one nucleotide away. The sequencing machine was an Illumina HiSeq 1500. TCRdb ran its own pipeline on the public reads, namely fastp trimming at Q25 and MiXCR clone calling, and kept in-frame beta chains. Each entry is one CDR3 protein sequence, shown with its most common DNA and genes. The sample records around 500,000 distinct CDR3 sequences, approximately 42% of which are singletons. The top ten hold 35% to 50% of the sample. The treatment or condition label corresponds to: in vitro stimulation with specific CMV peptide epitopes to enrich CMV-specific T cells.

Sequenced here: cultured PBMCs, sampled from culture after CMV antigen stimulation. This chain is built from TRBV7-9 and TRBJ2-3; the D segment is perhaps TRBD1 or TRBD2, each sharing 6 matched bases. The receptor comes from a human donor in good health (CMV status not recorded). Some clones in this sample may be carry-over from other donors' samples. The CDR3 here reads CAEGDSYTDTQYF. The DNA sequence is as follows: TGTGCCGAGGGGGACTCTTACACAGATACGCAGTATTTT.